The clone carrying this T cell receptor (beta chain) was recorded at least ten times. Antigen: not known. It was by quantitative 5'-RACE with molecular barcodes that TCR beta libraries were made. MiXCR was run by TCRdb on the 5' RACE reads, yielding one entry per CDR3 protein. The profile covers around 150,000 distinct CDR3 sequences, with around two fifths appearing a single time and over 12% taken by the ten largest. The CDR3 is 12 amino acids. The germline V gene has CDR1 SGHRS and CDR2 YFSETQ. Trimming took off 6 bases at V and 3 bases at J, with 10 bases between the two ends. The data originate from a study of CD8 T cells in ankylosing spondylitis. Study-wide results and caveats: Matched ankylosing spondylitis synovial fluid reportedly showed significant enrichment of disease-linked clones.

The chain links TRBV5-1 to TRBJ2-7, with D uncertain. Sequenced material: synovial fluid, either unsorted or a sorted T cell fraction (not recorded which). The TCR originated in a male donor with ankylosing spondylitis. For the CDR3, the DNA is TGCGCCAGCAACAACGCCGACTACGAGCAGTACTTC. This encodes CASNNADYEQYF.